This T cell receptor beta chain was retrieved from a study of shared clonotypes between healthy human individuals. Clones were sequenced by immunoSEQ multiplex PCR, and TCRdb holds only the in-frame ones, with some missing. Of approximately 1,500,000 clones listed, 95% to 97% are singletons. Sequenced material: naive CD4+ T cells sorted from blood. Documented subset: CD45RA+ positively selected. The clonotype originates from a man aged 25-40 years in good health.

CDR3 sequence (DNA): TGTGCCAGCAGCCCGGCAACGATTGCCGAGCAGTACTTC. Translation: CASSPATIAEQYF. This chain uses TRBV5-4 with TRBJ2-7, with D unresolved. V shed 4 bases and J shed 6 bases, with 14 bases lying between them. CDR3 size: 13 residues. CDR1 is SGHNT and CDR2 is YYREEE in the germline V gene (reference sequence).